This T cell receptor beta chain came from a study of identical twins. Broader study findings: Shared out-of-frame alpha sequences (those common to twins) showed excess low generation probability.

Details on this clonotype: Its specificity is unknown.

TCRdb re-analysed the 5' RACE reads in MiXCR, keeping a single row per CDR3 protein. The profile shows 1.5 million to 2 million distinct CDR3 sequences, about 30% of them singletons. Germline V gene sequence: CDR1 SGHVS, CDR2 FQNEAQ. This CDR3 contains 15 residues. The V end lost 5 bases, the J end lost 11 bases, and 24 bases lay between the germline ends. Material: cord blood. The genes are TRBV7-8 and TRBJ2-5; D possibly corresponds to TRBD2 (6 bases). The sequence came from a newborn girl in good health. CDR3 protein: CASSRAPGLFNEQYF. The CDR3 DNA sequence: TGTGCCAGCAGCCGGGCTCCGGGACTCTTCAATGAGCAGTACTTC.